Each of the 30 T cell receptor beta chains below was sequenced from the same sample in a study of naive and memory T cell subsets. Two oligonucleotides, mixed equimolar, formed the beta constant-region primer covering TRBC1 and TRBC2. Nested alpha and beta constant-region primers with the SP2 primer drove four PCR rounds on ligated cDNA. Using its own MiXCR run on the UMI-ligation and nested PCR reads, TCRdb lists one record per CDR3 protein. The repertoire consists of approximately 9,300 distinct CDR3 sequences, with 5.5% to 6.5% occurring once and the leading ten covering around 53%. Sequencing was performed on CD4+ TEMRA cells from blood. Stated subset: effector memory re-expressing CD45RA, CD45RA+ CD27-. The receptors stem from a human donor in good health.

This clonotype is deemed medium-sized. The rearrangement links TRBV9 to TRBJ2-2; tentatively, D is TRBD2 (6 bases). V was pared by 0 bases and J by 2 bases, with 8 bases between. The germline CDR1 and CDR2 sequences are SGDLS and YYNGEE. The CDR3 totals 15 residues. The CDR3 region is CASSVVGGNTGELFF. CDR3 bases: TGTGCCAGCAGCGTAGTCGGGGGAAACACCGGGGAGCTGTTTTTT.

The sample holds many counts of this clonotype. V gene TRBV7-9 combines with J gene TRBJ1-1; unclear D gene. Germline CDR1 and CDR2: SEHNR and FQNEAQ (reference sequence). The CDR3 is 14 residues long. The ends were cut back, 1 base at V and 1 base at J, with 7 bases in the middle. CDR3 protein: CASSLGNWNTEAFF. In DNA, the CDR3 is TGTGCCAGCAGCTTAGGGAACTGGAACACTGAAGCTTTCTTT.

This chain connects TRBV12-3 or TRBV12-4 to TRBJ2-7; 13 bases are a match to TRBD2. The CDR3 spans 16 residues. The junction had 10 bases not matched to a gene; V was cut back by 6 bases and J by 5 bases. In DNA form, the CDR3 reads TGTGCCAGCAGAACGGGCACTAGCGGGAGGGACGACGAGCAGTACTTC. It specifies CASRTGTSGRDDEQYF.

This clonotype was seen at least ten times. The V gene is TRBV30, the J gene TRBJ2-2, with 11 bases matching TRBD1. Germline V CDR1 and CDR2: GTSNPN, SVGIG (reference sequence). The CDR3 covers 13 residues. J gave up 6 bases and V 7 bases, and 4 bases lay outside the gene matches. The CDR3 bases are TGTGCCTACACGGGACAGGGGGCCGGGGAGCTGTTTTTT. Its translation: CAYTGQGAGELFF.

This clonotype was seen repeatedly, ten times or more. V gene TRBV7-2 combines with J gene TRBJ2-1; D gene uncertain. Germline CDR1 and CDR2: SGHTA and FQGNSA. Trimming took 1 base from V and 10 from J, leaving 8 bases between them. The CDR3 length is 12 residues. The CDR3 loop is CASSLVRKEQFF. CDR3 DNA sequence: TGTGCCAGCAGCTTAGTTCGCAAGGAGCAGTTCTTC.

The chain recombines TRBV2 with TRBJ2-1; D call uncertain. The germline gives CDR1 SNHLY, CDR2 FYNNEI. The CDR3 contains 13 residues. Trimming took 3 bases from V and 13 from J, leaving 16 bases between them. The CDR3, as DNA: TGTGCCAGCAGTGAGGAAGAGGCAGGTAGTCAGTTCTTC. It translates to CASSEEEAGSQFF.

This clonotype was seen many times. The chain recombines TRBV20-1 with TRBJ2-7; no firm D call. The CDR3 runs to 13 residues. V lost 5 bases to trimming and J lost 6 bases, with 17 bases between them. Per the germline V gene, CDR1 is DFQATT and CDR2 is SNEGSKA (reference sequence). The CDR3 nucleotides read TGCAGTGCTGCGGAAGCAGTTATTAGCGAGCAGTACTTC. Its translation: CSAAEAVISEQYF.

This clonotype was seen ten or more times. The chain employs TRBV28 and TRBJ1-3; D call uncertain. CDR1 and CDR2 (germline): MDHEN, SYDVKM. V was shortened by 6 bases and J by 3 bases, with 9 bases between the two germline ends. The CDR3 is 13 residues long. This chain's CDR3 is CASRYRRGNTIYF. In DNA, the CDR3 is TGTGCCAGCAGGTACCGTCGTGGAAACACCATATATTTT.

This clonotype was detected a few times. V gene TRBV7-2 combines with J gene TRBJ2-3; TRBD2 might be the D (6 bases). The ends were cut back, 2 bases at V and 3 bases at J, with 18 bases in the middle. The CDR3 spans 17 residues. Germline CDR1 SGHTA, CDR2 FQGNSA. The CDR3 nucleotides read TGTGCCAGCAGCTTATTCACGGGCGGGGAACGAACAGATACGCAGTATTTT. Its protein product is CASSLFTGGERTDTQYF.

This clonotype was observed many times. The V gene is TRBV6-6, the J gene TRBJ1-1; a possible D gene is TRBD1 (5 bases). Germline CDR1 MNHNY, CDR2 SVGAGI (reference sequence). V lost 6 bases and J 1 base, leaving 15 bases between the germline ends. This CDR3 spans 15 amino acids. The CDR3 DNA reads as TGTGCCAGCAGGTCCTCAGGGAGGGGGAACACTGAAGCTTTCTTT. It encodes CASRSSGRGNTEAFF.

This clonotype was detected many times. The chain combines TRBV5-6 with TRBJ2-5; TRBD1 matches at 10 bases. There are 17 residues in the CDR3. With V trimmed by 4 bases and J by 2 bases, 11 bases remained unmatched. Looked up from germline, CDR1 is SGHDT and CDR2 is YYEEEE. CDR3 coding DNA: TGTGCCAGCAGCCGCCGTCCCGGGACAGGGGTACAAGAGACCCAGTACTTC. It encodes CASSRRPGTGVQETQYF.

This clonotype was observed at least ten times. The V and J genes are TRBV10-3 and TRBJ1-3, with D possibly TRBD1 on 6 matching bases. Germline lookup yields CDR1 ENHRY and CDR2 SYGVKD. The CDR3 extends over 15 amino acids. Trimming took off 3 bases at V and 3 bases at J, with 12 bases between the two ends. The CDR3 protein is CAISDTGKFGNTIYF. The CDR3 coding sequence is TGTGCCATCAGTGACACAGGGAAATTTGGAAACACCATATATTTT.

This clonotype was seen many times. CDR3 sequence (DNA): TGCAGTGCTCCCCGACAGGGCCCCCTTGACGAGCAGTACTTC. Protein sequence: CSAPRQGPLDEQYF. The V and J genes are TRBV20-1 and TRBJ2-7, with TRBD1 matching 7 bases. The CDR3 is 14 amino acids. J gave up 5 bases and V 5 bases, and 12 bases lay outside the gene matches. The germline V gene encodes CDR1 DFQATT and CDR2 SNEGSKA (reference sequence).

The sample holds many counts of this clonotype. V usage is TRBV24-1 and J usage is TRBJ1-1; no reliable D call. This CDR3 region has 13 residues. The ends were cut back, 7 bases at V and 6 bases at J, with 14 bases in the middle. Germline lookup yields CDR1 KGHDR and CDR2 SFDVKD. CDR3 in amino acids: CATRDRWTAEAFF. As DNA, the CDR3 is TGTGCCACCAGGGACCGTTGGACGGCTGAAGCTTTCTTT.

This clonotype was picked up many times. V and J are TRBV6-6 and TRBJ2-5, with 11 bases lining up with TRBD2. The CDR3 runs 15 residues. CDR1 is MNHNY and CDR2 is SVGAGI in the germline V gene (reference sequence). Trimming took 7 bases from V and 1 from J; bases not matched to a gene: 5. The CDR3 nucleotides are TGTGCCAGCACGAGGACTAGCGGGCCCCAAGAGACCCAGTACTTC. It is translated as CASTRTSGPQETQYF.

This clonotype was observed a few times. The chain combines TRBV20-1 with TRBJ2-2; D unresolved. The CDR3 contains 14 residues. The germline V gene encodes CDR1 DFQATT and CDR2 SNEGSKA (reference sequence). With 0 bases removed from V and 1 base from J, the gap between germline ends came to 6 bases. In nucleotides, the CDR3 is TGCAGTGCTAGAGAATGGAGGAACACCGGGGAGCTGTTTTTT. This translates into CSAREWRNTGELFF.

This clonotype came up many times. J is TRBJ1-6 and V is TRBV7-2; the match to TRBD1 covers 10 bases. The CDR3 sequence is 16 residues long. The ends lost 5 bases at V and 13 bases at J; junction bases unmatched: 14. In germline, CDR1 is SGHTA, CDR2 FQGNSA. CDR3 protein: CASSLQGQGPPGPLHF. CDR3 sequence (DNA): TGTGCCAGCAGCCTACAGGGACAGGGGCCCCCGGGTCCCCTCCACTTT.

This clonotype was found many times. This rearrangement joins TRBV7-8 to TRBJ2-3; D not certain. CDR3 length: 14 residues. V lost 3 bases and J lost 2, with 9 bases in between. Per germline, CDR1 SGHVS and CDR2 FQNEAQ. The CDR3 here is CASSLRTHTDTQYF. The CDR3 nucleotides read TGTGCCAGCAGCTTGAGGACCCACACAGATACGCAGTATTTT.

Many counts were recorded for this clonotype. V is TRBV20-1 and J is TRBJ2-7; D perhaps matches TRBD2 (6 bases). Trimming took off 6 bases at V and 6 bases at J, with 18 bases between the two ends. Germline CDR1 reads DFQATT; CDR2 reads SNEGSKA (reference sequence). CDR3 length: 13 residues. The CDR3 bases are TGCAGTGCCCCGGGACTTGGGGGTGGCGAGCAGTACTTC. This encodes CSAPGLGGGEQYF.

This clonotype was counted ten times or more. Here the CDR3 reads CATNPRPGFGEQYF. CDR3 DNA: TGTGCCACCAACCCCCGACCGGGTTTCGGCGAGCAGTACTTC. The chain couples TRBV28 to TRBJ2-7, with D unclear. CDR3 length: 14 amino acids. Trimming removed 10 bases from V and 6 bases from J, with 22 bases in between. CDR1 MDHEN and CDR2 SYDVKM come from the germline V gene.

This clonotype was detected a few times. The chain carries TRBV24-1 and TRBJ2-1; tentatively, D is TRBD2 (6 bases). Germline V gene data show CDR1 as KGHDR and CDR2 as SFDVKD. This CDR3 spans 14 amino acids. V lost 4 bases, J lost 7 bases, and 13 bases lay in between. The CDR3 DNA reads TGTGCCACCAGTGACCCGACTAGGAGGAATGAGCAGTTCTTC. This gives the protein CATSDPTRRNEQFF.

Turning to this clonotype: At one end, the junction sequence differs from germline, possibly due to a read error. The chain uses TRBV20-1 and TRBJ2-1, with D perhaps matching TRBD2 (5 bases). This CDR3 has 14 amino acids. Looked up from germline, CDR1 is DFQATT and CDR2 is SNEGSKA (reference sequence). The CDR3 DNA sequence: TGCAGGGCTAGAGGAGAGAGGGCCCCCAATGAGAAGTTCTTC. It translates to CRARGERAPNEKFF.

Ten or more counts support this clonotype. This rearrangement joins TRBV20-1 to TRBJ2-5; a weak D match, TRBD2 (5 bases). The V gene lost 5 bases and the J gene lost 2 bases, with 12 bases spanning the gap. The CDR3 runs to 13 residues. Per the germline V gene, CDR1 is DFQATT and CDR2 is SNEGSKA (reference sequence). The CDR3 loop is CSAPRTLQETQYF. The CDR3 nucleotides read TGCAGTGCTCCCCGGACTCTGCAAGAGACCCAGTACTTC.

This clonotype was seen many times. The chain uses TRBV7-2 and TRBJ2-1, with TRBD1 matching 12 bases. The CDR3 has 21 amino acids. Germline loops: CDR1 SGHTA, CDR2 FQGNSA. V shed 5 bases, J shed 6 bases, and the junction held 23 bases outside the gene matches. The CDR3 region has the DNA TGTGCCAGCAGCAGAAACCCCCACCCGGGACAGGGGGCGCTTGGGCGCAATGAGCAGTTCTTC. Its translation: CASSRNPHPGQGALGRNEQFF.

Note on this clonotype: This may arise from a read error, as a much more abundant clone is one base away. This sequence joins TRBV11-2 and TRBJ1-1; a weak D match, TRBD1 (6 bases). The germline gives CDR1 SGHAT, CDR2 FQNNGV. V was shortened by 0 bases and J by 5 bases, with 13 bases between the two germline ends. The CDR3 extends over 15 amino acids. This CDR3 reads CASSLDGGSGTEAFF. CDR3 in DNA: TGTGCCAGCAGCTTAGATGGGGGCAGTGGAACTGAAGCTTTCTTT.

This clonotype was counted at least ten times. V gene TRBV12-3 or TRBV12-4 combines with J gene TRBJ1-5, with D possibly matching TRBD1 (6 bases). This CDR3 has 15 amino acids. V lost 7 bases to trimming and J lost 5 bases, with 18 bases between them. The CDR3: CASTPGEVFYQPQHF. The CDR3 nucleotides are TGTGCCAGCACCCCAGGGGAGGTGTTCTATCAGCCCCAGCATTTT.

This clonotype was detected ten times or more. The chain has TRBV3-1 and TRBJ1-5; 9 positions match TRBD1. The V gene's germline CDR1 is LGHDT and CDR2 YNNKEL (reference sequence). CDR3 length: 17 residues. V lost 0 bases to trimming and J lost 7 bases; unmatched junction nucleotides: 10. The CDR3 reads CASSQDIIGTGFQPQHF. CDR3 DNA sequence: TGTGCCAGCAGCCAAGATATAATCGGGACAGGGTTCCAGCCCCAGCATTTT.

There are a few counts of this clonotype. The V and J genes are TRBV12-3 or TRBV12-4 and TRBJ1-2; D not resolved. V lost 5 bases and J 4 bases, leaving 8 bases between the germline ends. This CDR3 comprises 12 residues. As DNA, the CDR3 is TGTGCCAGCAGTACCAGAAGCTATGGCTACACCTTC. Translation: CASSTRSYGYTF.

This clonotype is classed as medium-sized. J is TRBJ1-5 and V is TRBV28, with D hard to call. The CDR3 covers 13 residues. Germline V gene lookup returns CDR1 MDHEN and CDR2 SYDVKM. Trimming took off 4 bases at V and 5 bases at J, with 9 bases between the two ends. This chain's CDR3 is CASSSTLYQPQHF. CDR3 in DNA: TGTGCCAGCAGTTCCACCCTCTATCAGCCCCAGCATTTT.

This clonotype was seen repeatedly, ten times or more. In DNA form, the CDR3 reads TGTGCCAGCAGTTTAAAGGCGAACACTGAAGCTTTCTTT. Amino acid sequence: CASSLKANTEAFF. The V gene is TRBV12-3 or TRBV12-4, the J gene TRBJ1-1; the D is unclear. The CDR3 totals 13 residues. V was pared by 2 bases and J by 1 base, with 5 bases between.